This TCR beta chain was sequenced during a study of human T cells and chemical hapten exposure. Study-wide background: Patients' scalps got diphenylcyclopropenone weekly throughout the approximately 24-week study. Cases of alopecia areata, totalis or universalis occurred in a predominantly female patient group.

Germline CDR1 reads SGHDT; CDR2 reads YYEEEE. Trimming took off 4 bases at V and 6 bases at J, with 10 bases between the two ends. This CDR3 is 13 amino acids long. Documented time point: patch test 1, 2 weeks after DPC sensitization. The treatment: therapeutic diphenylcyclopropenone sensitization with weekly scalp DPC. TCRdb analysed the RACE reads with MiXCR anew, one entry per CDR3 protein. Among some 180,000 distinct CDR3 sequences listed, approximately 20% were seen once. This specimen consisted of whole blood, obtained in connection with sensitization to the hapten diphenylcyclopropenone (DPC). V and J are TRBV5-6 and TRBJ2-2; D not certain. The origin of this receptor is a woman aged 45 to 65 with alopecia areata. Some clones in this sample may be carry-over from other donors' samples. The CDR3 region has the DNA TGTGCCAGCAGCAGACGGGTGGCCGGGGAGCTGTTTTTT. Protein product: CASSRRVAGELFF.